This record covers a single TCR beta chain. This record comes from a study of blood T cell repertoires in COVID-19. As for the study in general: T cells, B-cell-depleted T cells, or PBMCs provided the cDNA or gDNA that served as material.

CDR3 length: 15 amino acids. V lost 3 bases to trimming and J lost 0 bases, with 6 bases between them. Germline V gene sequence: CDR1 WSHSY, CDR2 SAAADI. In the authors' workflow: Quantification of nucleated cells was approximated via reference gene primer amplification. TCRdb keeps only in-frame clones here, not all; method: immunoSEQ multiplex PCR. V and J calls plus clone size are reproduced from that table; the DNA served to infer D and trimming. The sample consists of roughly 220,000 clones, 75% to 85% of them appearing once. The rearrangement joins TRBV10-2 to TRBJ2-6; D is unclear. The material sequenced was peripheral blood. This TCR was sampled from a woman of 80 years or more with COVID-19, enrolled during active disease. The CDR3 DNA is TGCGCCAGCAGTGATCCCAGCTCTGGGGCCAACGTCCTGACTTTC. This codes for CASSDPSSGANVLTF.